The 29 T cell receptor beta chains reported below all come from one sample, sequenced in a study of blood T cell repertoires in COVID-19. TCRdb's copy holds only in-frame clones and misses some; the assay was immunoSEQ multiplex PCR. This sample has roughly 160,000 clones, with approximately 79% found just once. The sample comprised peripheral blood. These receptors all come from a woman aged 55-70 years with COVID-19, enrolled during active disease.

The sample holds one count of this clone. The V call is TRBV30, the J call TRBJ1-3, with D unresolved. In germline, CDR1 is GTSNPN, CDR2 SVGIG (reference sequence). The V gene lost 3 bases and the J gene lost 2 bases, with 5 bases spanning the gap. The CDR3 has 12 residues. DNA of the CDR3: TGTGCCTGGAGGACTGCTGGAAACACCATATATTTT. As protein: CAWRTAGNTIYF.

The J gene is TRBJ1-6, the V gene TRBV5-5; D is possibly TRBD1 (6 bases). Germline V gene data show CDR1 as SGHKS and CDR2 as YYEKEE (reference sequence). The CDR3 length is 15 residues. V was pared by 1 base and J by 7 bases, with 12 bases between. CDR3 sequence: CASSLRGTPNSPLHF. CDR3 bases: TGTGCCAGCAGCTTGCGAGGGACACCGAATTCACCCCTCCACTTT.

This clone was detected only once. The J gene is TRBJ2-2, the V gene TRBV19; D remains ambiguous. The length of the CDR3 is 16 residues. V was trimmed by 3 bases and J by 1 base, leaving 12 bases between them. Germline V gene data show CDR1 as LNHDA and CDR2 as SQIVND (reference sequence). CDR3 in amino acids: CASSIFSRGNTGELFF. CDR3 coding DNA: TGTGCCAGTAGTATTTTTTCTCGCGGGAACACCGGGGAGCTGTTTTTT.

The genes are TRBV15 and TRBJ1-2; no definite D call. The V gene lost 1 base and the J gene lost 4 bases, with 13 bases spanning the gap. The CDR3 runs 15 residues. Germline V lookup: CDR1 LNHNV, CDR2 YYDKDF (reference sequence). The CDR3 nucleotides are TGTGCCACCAGCAGAGTGCGAGGGAAGGGCTATGGCTACACCTTC. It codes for CATSRVRGKGYGYTF.

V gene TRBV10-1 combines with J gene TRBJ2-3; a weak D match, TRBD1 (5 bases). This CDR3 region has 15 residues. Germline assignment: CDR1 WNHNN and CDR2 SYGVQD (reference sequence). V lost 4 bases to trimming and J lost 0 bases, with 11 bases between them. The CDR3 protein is CASSVRPGSTDTQYF. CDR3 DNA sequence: TGCGCCAGCAGTGTTCGGCCAGGGAGCACAGATACGCAGTATTTT.

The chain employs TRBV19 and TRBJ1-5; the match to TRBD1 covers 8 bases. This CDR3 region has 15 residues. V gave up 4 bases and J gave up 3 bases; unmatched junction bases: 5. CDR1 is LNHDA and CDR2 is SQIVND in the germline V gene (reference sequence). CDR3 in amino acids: CASSKTGVNNQPQHF. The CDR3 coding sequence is TGTGCCAGTAGTAAGACAGGGGTAAACAATCAGCCCCAGCATTTT.

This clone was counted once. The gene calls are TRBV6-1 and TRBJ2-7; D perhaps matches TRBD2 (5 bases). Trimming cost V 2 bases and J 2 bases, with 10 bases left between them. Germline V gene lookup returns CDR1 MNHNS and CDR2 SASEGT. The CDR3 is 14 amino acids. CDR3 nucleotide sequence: TGTGCCAGCAGTGAATCTGGGAGACCCTACGAGCAGTACGTC. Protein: CASSESGRPYEQYV.

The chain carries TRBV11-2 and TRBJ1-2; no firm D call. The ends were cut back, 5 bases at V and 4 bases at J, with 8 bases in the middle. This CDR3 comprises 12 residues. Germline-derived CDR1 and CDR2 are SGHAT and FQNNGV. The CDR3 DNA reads TGTGCCAGCAGCCGGGAGATCTATGGCTACACCTTC. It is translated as CASSREIYGYTF.

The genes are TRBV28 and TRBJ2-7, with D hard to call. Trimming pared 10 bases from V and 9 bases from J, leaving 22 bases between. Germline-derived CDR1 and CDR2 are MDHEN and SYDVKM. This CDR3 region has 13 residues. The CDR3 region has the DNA TGTGCCACCTCTCCGGCGCAGCGCAGTTGGCAGTACGTC. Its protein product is CATSPAQRSWQYV.

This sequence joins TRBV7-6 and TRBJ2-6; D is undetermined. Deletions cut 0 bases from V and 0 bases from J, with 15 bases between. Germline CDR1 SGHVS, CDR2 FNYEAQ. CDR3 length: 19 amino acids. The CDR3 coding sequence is TGTGCCAGCAGCTTAGCTCCGACACCTACCCTCTCTGGGGCCAACGTCCTGACTTTC. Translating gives CASSLAPTPTLSGANVLTF.

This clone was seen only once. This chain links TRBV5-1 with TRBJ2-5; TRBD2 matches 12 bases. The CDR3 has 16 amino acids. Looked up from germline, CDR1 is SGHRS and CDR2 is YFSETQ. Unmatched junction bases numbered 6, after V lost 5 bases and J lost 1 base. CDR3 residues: CASSIQLAGGQETQYF. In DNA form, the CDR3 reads TGCGCCAGCAGTATCCAACTAGCGGGAGGCCAAGAGACCCAGTACTTC.

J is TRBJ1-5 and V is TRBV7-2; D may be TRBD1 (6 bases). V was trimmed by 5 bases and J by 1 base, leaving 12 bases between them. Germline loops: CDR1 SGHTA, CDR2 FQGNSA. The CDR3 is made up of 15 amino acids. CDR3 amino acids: CASSPGQSSNQPQHF. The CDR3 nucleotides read TGTGCCAGCAGCCCTGGACAGAGCAGCAATCAGCCCCAGCATTTT. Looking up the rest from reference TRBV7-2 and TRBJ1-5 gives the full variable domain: GAGVSQSPSNKVTEKGKDVELRCDPISGHTALYWYRQSLGQGLEFLIYFQGNSAPDKSGLPSDRFSAERTGGSVSTLTIQRTQQEDSAVYLCASSPGQSSNQPQHFGDGTRLSIL.

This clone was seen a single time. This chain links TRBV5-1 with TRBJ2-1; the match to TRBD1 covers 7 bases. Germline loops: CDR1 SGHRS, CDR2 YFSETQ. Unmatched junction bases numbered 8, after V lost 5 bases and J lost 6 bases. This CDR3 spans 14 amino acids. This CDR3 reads CASSPPAGGNEQFF. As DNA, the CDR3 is TGCGCCAGCAGTCCACCGGCAGGGGGCAATGAGCAGTTCTTC. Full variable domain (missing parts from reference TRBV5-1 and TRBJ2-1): KAGVTQTPRYLIKTRGQQVTLSCSPISGHRSVSWYQQTPGQGLQFLFEYFSETQRNKGNFPGRFSGRQFSNSRSEMNVSTLELGDSALYLCASSPPAGGNEQFFGPGTRLTVL.

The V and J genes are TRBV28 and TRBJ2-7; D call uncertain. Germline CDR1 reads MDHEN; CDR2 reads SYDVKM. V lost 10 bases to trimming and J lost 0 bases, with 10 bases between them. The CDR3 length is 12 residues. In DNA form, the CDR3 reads TGTGCCACCACAAGGAGCTCCTACGAGCAGTACGTC. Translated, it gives CATTRSSYEQYV.

Here the CDR3 DNA reads TGTGCCAGCAGCTTAAGAGGTGGAAGGGGGAGCAATCAGCCCCAGCATTTT. As protein: CASSLRGGRGSNQPQHF. The rearrangement joins TRBV7-8 to TRBJ1-5; a possible D gene is TRBD1 (6 bases). V dropped 2 bases and J dropped 1 base, with 15 bases sitting between them. The CDR3 is 17 residues long. Germline-derived CDR1 and CDR2 are SGHVS and FQNEAQ.

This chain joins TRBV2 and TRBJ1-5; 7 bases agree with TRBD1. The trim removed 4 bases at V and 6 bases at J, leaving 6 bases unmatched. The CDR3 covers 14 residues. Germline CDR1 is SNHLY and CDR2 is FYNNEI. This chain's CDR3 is CASSGTGRTQPQHF. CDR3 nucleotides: TGTGCCAGCAGTGGGACAGGCCGCACTCAGCCCCAGCATTTT.

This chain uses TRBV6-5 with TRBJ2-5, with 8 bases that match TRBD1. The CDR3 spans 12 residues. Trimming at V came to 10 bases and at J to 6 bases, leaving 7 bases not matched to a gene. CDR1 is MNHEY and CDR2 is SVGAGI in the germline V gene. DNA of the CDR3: TGTGCCACCCCGACAGGGGCGAAGACCCAGTACTTC. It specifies CATPTGAKTQYF.

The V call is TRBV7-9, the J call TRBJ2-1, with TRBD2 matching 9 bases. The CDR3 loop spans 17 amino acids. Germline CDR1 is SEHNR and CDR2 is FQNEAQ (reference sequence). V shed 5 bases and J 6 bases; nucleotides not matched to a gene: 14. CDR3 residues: CASSPRGTRGGFNEQFF. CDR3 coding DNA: TGTGCCAGCAGCCCGCGGGGGACGCGGGGGGGCTTCAATGAGCAGTTCTTC.

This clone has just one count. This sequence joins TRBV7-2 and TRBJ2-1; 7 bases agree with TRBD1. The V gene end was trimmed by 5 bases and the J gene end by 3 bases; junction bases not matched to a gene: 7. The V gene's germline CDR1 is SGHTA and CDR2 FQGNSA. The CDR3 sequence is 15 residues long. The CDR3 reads CASSPGGPYYNEQFF. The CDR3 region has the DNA TGTGCCAGCAGCCCAGGGGGACCCTACTACAATGAGCAGTTCTTC.

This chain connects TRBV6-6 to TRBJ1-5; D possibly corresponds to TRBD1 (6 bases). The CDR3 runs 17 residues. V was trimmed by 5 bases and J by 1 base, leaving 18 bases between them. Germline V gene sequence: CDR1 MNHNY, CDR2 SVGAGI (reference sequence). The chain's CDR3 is CASSPLGGGHSNQPQHF. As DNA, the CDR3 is TGTGCCAGCAGTCCCCTAGGGGGGGGTCACAGCAATCAGCCCCAGCATTTT.

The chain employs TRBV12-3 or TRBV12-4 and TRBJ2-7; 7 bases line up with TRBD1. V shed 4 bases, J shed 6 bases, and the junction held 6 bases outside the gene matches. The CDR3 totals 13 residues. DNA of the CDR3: TGTGCCAGCAGTTCACAGGGGTATCGCGAGCAGTACGTC. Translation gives CASSSQGYREQYV.

As DNA, the CDR3 is TGTGCCACCAGCAGATCAGGGGTGGAAGGTTCACCCCTCCACTTT. This encodes CATSRSGVEGSPLHF. The gene calls are TRBV15 and TRBJ1-6; tentative D call: TRBD1 (6 bases). The CDR3 has 15 amino acids. The germline V gene encodes CDR1 LNHNV and CDR2 YYDKDF (reference sequence). V lost 2 bases and J 9 bases, leaving 14 bases between the germline ends.

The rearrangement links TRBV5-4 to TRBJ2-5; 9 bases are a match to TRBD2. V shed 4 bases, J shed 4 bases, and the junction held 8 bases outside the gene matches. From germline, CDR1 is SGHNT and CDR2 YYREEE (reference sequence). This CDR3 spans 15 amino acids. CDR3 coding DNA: TGTGCCAGCAGCCCGGGACTAGCTGGAACAGAGACCCAGTACTTC. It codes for CASSPGLAGTETQYF.

CDR3 bases: TGTGCCAGCAGCCCTTACGCCGCAGGGGGTCACGCAATCGCTGAAGCTTTCTTT. Translation: CASSPYAAGGHAIAEAFF. The chain employs TRBV3-1 (or the pseudogene TRBV3-2) and TRBJ1-1; 7 bases align to TRBD1. V dropped 4 bases and J dropped 6; count of bases not matched to a gene: 20. The CDR3 has 18 amino acids. Looked up from germline, CDR1 is LGHDT and CDR2 is YNNKEL (reference sequence).

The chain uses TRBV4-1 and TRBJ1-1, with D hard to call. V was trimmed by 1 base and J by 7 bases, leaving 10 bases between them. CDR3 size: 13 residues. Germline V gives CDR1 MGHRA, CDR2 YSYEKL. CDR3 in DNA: TGCGCCAGCAGCCAAGGATTCGAGGTTGAAGCTTTCTTT. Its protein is CASSQGFEVEAFF.

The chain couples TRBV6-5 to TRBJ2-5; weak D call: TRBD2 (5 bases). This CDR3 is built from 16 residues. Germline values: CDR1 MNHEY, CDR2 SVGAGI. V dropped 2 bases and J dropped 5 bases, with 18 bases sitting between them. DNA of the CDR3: TGTGCCAGCAGTTACGGTCCGGGAACCTCGGGGGAGACCCAGTACTTC. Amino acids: CASSYGPGTSGETQYF.

DNA of the CDR3: TGTGCCAGTAGTGCCAGGATCATTAACTATGGCTACACCTTC. Translated: CASSARIINYGYTF. This chain connects TRBV19 to TRBJ1-2; no clear D gene. Deletions cut 5 bases from V and 1 base from J, with 11 bases between. Germline CDR1 and CDR2: LNHDA and SQIVND (reference sequence). The CDR3 sequence is 14 residues long.

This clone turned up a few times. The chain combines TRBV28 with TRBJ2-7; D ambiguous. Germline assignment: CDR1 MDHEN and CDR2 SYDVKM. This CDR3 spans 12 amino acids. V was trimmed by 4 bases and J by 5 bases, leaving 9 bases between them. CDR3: CASSSRFNEQYV. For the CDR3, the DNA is TGTGCCAGCAGTTCCCGGTTTAACGAGCAGTACGTC.

CDR3 amino acids: CASSYSSDATTDTQYF. CDR3 in DNA: TGTGCCAGCAGTTACTCGAGTGATGCCACCACAGATACGCAGTATTTT. This rearrangement joins TRBV6-5 to TRBJ2-3; D is unclear. V was shortened by 0 bases and J by 2 bases, with 12 bases between the two germline ends. Germline CDR1 reads MNHEY; CDR2 reads SVGAGI. This CDR3 has 16 amino acids.